This T cell receptor (beta chain) was retrieved from a study of shared clonotypes between healthy human individuals (dated by TCRdb to 2019 to 2021). Notes on the research overall: The cohort comprised two women and a few men aged 18 to 49 years. To estimate repertoire size and how much clonotypes are shared between individuals, the study performed deep sequencing of blood TCR repertoires from five healthy adults. Different laboratories and diverse techniques were used to prepare libraries and sequence TCR repertoires, to increase sequencing depth and limit assay-specific biases. Per donor, three plates each were used for CD4 naive and CD4 memory, two for CD8 naive, and one for CD8 memory. Each donor's leukapheresis produced roughly between roughly 0.85 and 10 billion PBMCs. The research as a whole found: The genetic and exposure-history diversity represented was limited by the small number of donors. Sampling was restricted to blood, and TCR repertoires in tissues likely differ from the TCR repertoires found in blood. Clonotypes shared by all four sorted-subset donors showed higher generation probabilities than non-shared clonotypes. Pairwise subsampling led to the expectation that sequencing depth would affect the degree of clonotype sharing among donors. When several donors were compared, the shared fraction of clonotypes was about 5% for naive CD4, around 3.6% for naive CD8, 2% to 2.5% for memory CD4, and roughly 0.4% for memory CD8. Larger estimated clonotype richness was generally found for naive subsets than for memory subsets. Even with the large sequencing depth, rarefaction of the sorted-subset datasets indicated that sequencing was incomplete.

TCR CDR3 regions were amplified from genomic DNA by multiplex PCR using the deep immunoSEQ assay. Extracted genomic DNA from each cell subset was distributed evenly across all wells of several immunoSEQ 96-well plates, and each plate was treated as a replicate. For sorted subsets, approximately 190 ng of genomic DNA, equivalent to about 30,000 T cell genomes, went into each replicate PCR. The purified libraries were quantified using a Qubit 3.0 fluorometer, sized with a Bioanalyzer 2100, and then quantified again using the KAPA Library Quantification kit. A separate single-read 150-cycle Illumina NextSeq 550 flow cell was used to sequence each immunoSEQ 96-well plate. As for how the authors treated the data: The immunoSEQ output contained only junctional sequences without quality scores, so filtering could not match that applied to full-length reads. Sequences were annotated with PyIR, a Python wrapper for IgBLAST v1.9, using IMGT germline references to assign V/J genes and CDR3. Reads with weak V/J assignments (E-value above 1e-6), missing CDR3, stop codons, out-of-frame junctions, or ambiguous translated residues were removed. V3J clonotypes were defined as sequences sharing the same inferred V gene, J gene, and CDR3 amino acid sequence. Percentage overlap between repertoires was computed as shared unique clonotypes divided by the size of the smaller repertoire. RTK rarefaction, the Chao1 estimator, and Recon v2.1 estimates of unobserved clonotypes were used to assess repertoire richness. For all TCRbeta clonotypes obtained by the gDNA method from four donors, generation probabilities were computed with OLGA. This immuneACCESS table, as held by TCRdb, lists in-frame sequences with V and J called but not all clones. Of the missing ones, under half trace to an unresolved V gene in checked studies; the others have no known cause. V, J and clone size are taken as reported in that table, and D and trimming were inferred from the DNA itself. In all, the sample holds 170,000 or so clones, and approximately 70% of those were seen once. Clones ranked in the top ten supply about 10% of the sample.

The donors were healthy, HIV-negative adults who had no recently reported acute infections or vaccinations. Only Caucasian adults living in Nashville, Tennessee, USA were represented among the donors. CD4+ T cells were enriched by magnetic negative selection, after which naive cells were positively selected on CD45RA and the negative fraction was taken as the memory subset. Blood was collected by leukapheresis, and PBMCs were isolated by Ficoll-Histopaque density gradient centrifugation and then cryopreserved in liquid nitrogen vapor phase. Purity and quantity of every magnetically sorted T cell population were checked by analytical flow cytometry. Each sorted fraction had its genomic DNA isolated and then quantified by UV absorbance on a Nanodrop 2000c. About this clone itself: Its recognized antigen is unknown. It has no much larger one-base neighbor in the sample; base qualities were not kept. The same CDR3 also results from other DNA sequences found in this sample.

The origin of this receptor is a man aged 30-40 years in good health. The sequenced material came from memory CD4+ T cells sorted from blood. What the cell subset or site label conveys for this sample: CD45RA-negative fraction.

Here the CDR3 is given as CASSSTSGTNEKLFF. The DNA sequence follows: TGCGCCAGCAGCTCCACATCCGGGACTAATGAAAAACTGTTTTTT. The chain couples TRBV5-1 to TRBJ1-4, with the D gene call left open. V is pared back by 3 bases and J by 2 bases, with 11 bases lying between the germline termini. The CDR3 covers 15 residues, taking in both the cysteine and the phenylalanine. Only the CDR3 DNA is retained, 45 bases long and in frame from the first base. The germline V gene provides CDR1 SGHRS and CDR2 YFSETQ.